These T cell receptor beta chains were read from a single sample in a study of metastatic and nonmetastatic thyroid tumors. MiXCR re-clonotyped the PCR reads for TCRdb. The profile shows around 15,000 clones, 25% to 35% of them singletons. The sample was blood. These receptors came from a female donor with papillary thyroid cancer or a benign thyroid nodule (not recorded which). Some clones in this sample may be carry-over from other donors' samples. Both conserved end residues are part of each CDR3. Each record gives: V gene, J gene, CDR3 protein.

v_call: TRBV19
j_call: TRBJ1-2
cdr3_aa: CASAPGRAGYGYTF

v_call: TRBV20-1
j_call: TRBJ2-7
cdr3_aa: CSARRQTYEQYF

v_call: TRBV5-1
j_call: TRBJ1-2
cdr3_aa: CASSPDTGGYGYTF

v_call: TRBV11-2
j_call: TRBJ1-6
cdr3_aa: CASSPIPGVVQGSPLHF

v_call: TRBV27
j_call: TRBJ1-2
cdr3_aa: CASSLVGGLNYGYTF

v_call: TRBV12-3/TRBV12-4
j_call: TRBJ1-2
cdr3_aa: CASSLTGSGYTF

v_call: TRBV5-1
j_call: TRBJ2-3
cdr3_aa: CASSTLTGSSTDTQYF

v_call: TRBV2
j_call: TRBJ2-2
cdr3_aa: CASSGLAATGELFF

v_call: TRBV4-2
j_call: TRBJ2-7
cdr3_aa: CASSKRGASYEQYF

v_call: TRBV19
j_call: TRBJ2-7
cdr3_aa: CASSIGAGHNYEQYF

v_call: TRBV27
j_call: TRBJ1-2
cdr3_aa: CASWGRTQNYGYTF

v_call: TRBV9
j_call: TRBJ2-1
cdr3_aa: CASSPGWAGEVNIEPFF

v_call: TRBV28
j_call: TRBJ1-2
cdr3_aa: CASSLSRVSGGYTF

v_call: TRBV24-1
j_call: TRBJ1-3
cdr3_aa: CATTPGTGSPHSGNTIYF

v_call: TRBV6-1
j_call: TRBJ2-1
cdr3_aa: CASSGHLTSGDNEQFF

v_call: TRBV7-2
j_call: TRBJ1-5
cdr3_aa: CASSLTPGSSNQPQHF

v_call: TRBV7-3
j_call: TRBJ2-2
cdr3_aa: CASSQTSGTGELFF

v_call: TRBV25-1
j_call: TRBJ1-2
cdr3_aa: CASGLRDGYTF

v_call: TRBV2
j_call: TRBJ2-1
cdr3_aa: CASSDPGTIKPPQPNEQFF

v_call: TRBV20-1
j_call: TRBJ2-1
cdr3_aa: CSAGAAGVDPNEQFF

v_call: TRBV6-1
j_call: TRBJ1-1
cdr3_aa: CASIEVRTKAFF

v_call: TRBV24-1
j_call: TRBJ2-1
cdr3_aa: CATSTTMAAETYNEQFF

v_call: TRBV6-4
j_call: TRBJ2-3
cdr3_aa: CASSEGRATTDTQYF

v_call: TRBV11-2
j_call: TRBJ1-2
cdr3_aa: CASSLDFRGASYGYTF

v_call: TRBV5-1
j_call: TRBJ2-1
cdr3_aa: CASSYNGQGVNEQFF

v_call: TRBV7-3
j_call: TRBJ2-1
cdr3_aa: CASSLTGDRIYNEQFF

v_call: TRBV6-1
j_call: TRBJ2-3
cdr3_aa: CASSSKHAPTQYF

v_call: TRBV2
j_call: TRBJ2-1
cdr3_aa: CASSEKAGFMGQFF

v_call: TRBV7-7
j_call: TRBJ1-2
cdr3_aa: CASSRVGGYGYTF

v_call: TRBV12-3/TRBV12-4
j_call: TRBJ1-1
cdr3_aa: CASSLRQGVAFF

v_call: TRBV2
j_call: TRBJ1-1
cdr3_aa: CASRIRDMNTEAFF

v_call: TRBV2
j_call: TRBJ2-1
cdr3_aa: CASSGGTAYNEQFF

v_call: TRBV4-1
j_call: TRBJ2-7
cdr3_aa: CASSHPGTGTEQYF

v_call: TRBV6-1
j_call: TRBJ1-4
cdr3_aa: CASSEAGPEKLFF

v_call: TRBV6-1
j_call: TRBJ2-4
cdr3_aa: CASSDRAWGQAGVNIQYF

v_call: TRBV6-1
j_call: TRBJ2-7
cdr3_aa: CASSHVPARYEQYF

v_call: TRBV6-1
j_call: TRBJ1-2
cdr3_aa: CASSSRNYTF

v_call: TRBV12-3/TRBV12-4
j_call: TRBJ2-1
cdr3_aa: CASSSTSGRNEQFF

v_call: TRBV7-2
j_call: TRBJ1-2
cdr3_aa: CASRGQGYYGYTF

v_call: TRBV27
j_call: TRBJ2-1
cdr3_aa: CASSAWSSGENEQFF

v_call: TRBV27
j_call: TRBJ1-5
cdr3_aa: CASSPTRDGNQPQHF

v_call: TRBV5-1
j_call: TRBJ1-2
cdr3_aa: CASRLAERGYGYTF

v_call: TRBV5-1
j_call: TRBJ2-1
cdr3_aa: CGSRDYRTSGLNEQFF

v_call: TRBV11-2
j_call: TRBJ1-2
cdr3_aa: CASSFYLSGESYGYTF

v_call: TRBV20-1
j_call: TRBJ1-1
cdr3_aa: CSARARERPAFF

v_call: TRBV2
j_call: TRBJ1-1
cdr3_aa: CASSVQEMNTEAFF

v_call: TRBV6-1
j_call: TRBJ2-2
cdr3_aa: CASSPGLAGELFF

v_call: TRBV7-8
j_call: TRBJ2-7
cdr3_aa: CASSSQNRGYEQYF

v_call: TRBV18
j_call: TRBJ2-1
cdr3_aa: CASSPSSERWNEQFF

v_call: TRBV27
j_call: TRBJ2-3
cdr3_aa: CASGESPLTDTQYF

v_call: TRBV4-2
j_call: TRBJ2-3
cdr3_aa: CASSPGATGLEDTQYF

v_call: TRBV20-1
j_call: TRBJ2-3
cdr3_aa: CSAPLAGVSDTQYF

v_call: TRBV6-5
j_call: TRBJ2-7
cdr3_aa: CASSYGHSTRRGLYEQYF

v_call: TRBV5-6
j_call: TRBJ2-7
cdr3_aa: CASSRDTRTYEQYF

v_call: TRBV11-2
j_call: TRBJ1-5
cdr3_aa: CASSERPGQNQPQHF